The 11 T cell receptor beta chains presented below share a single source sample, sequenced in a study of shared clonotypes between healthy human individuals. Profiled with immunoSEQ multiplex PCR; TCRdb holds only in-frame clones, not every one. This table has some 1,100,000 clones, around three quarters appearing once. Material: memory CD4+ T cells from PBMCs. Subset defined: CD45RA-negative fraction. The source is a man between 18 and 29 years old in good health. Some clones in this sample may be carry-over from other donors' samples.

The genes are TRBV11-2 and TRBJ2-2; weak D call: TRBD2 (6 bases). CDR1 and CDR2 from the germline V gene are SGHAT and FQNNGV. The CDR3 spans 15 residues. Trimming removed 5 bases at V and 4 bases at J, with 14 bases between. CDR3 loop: CASSPASDVTGELFF. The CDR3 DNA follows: TGTGCCAGCAGCCCCGCTAGCGATGTCACCGGGGAGCTGTTTTTT.

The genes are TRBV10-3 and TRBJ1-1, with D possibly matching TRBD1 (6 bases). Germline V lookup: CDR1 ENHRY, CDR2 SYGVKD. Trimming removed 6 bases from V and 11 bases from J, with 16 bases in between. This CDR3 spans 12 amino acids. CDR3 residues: CAISLKGDEAFF. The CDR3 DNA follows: TGTGCCATCAGCCTAAAGGGGGACGAGGCTTTCTTT.

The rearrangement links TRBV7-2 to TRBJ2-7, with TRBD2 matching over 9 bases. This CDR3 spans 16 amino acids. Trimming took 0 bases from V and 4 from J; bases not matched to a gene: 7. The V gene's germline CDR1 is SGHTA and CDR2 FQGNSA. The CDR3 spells CASSLARTSAEYEQYF. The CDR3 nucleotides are TGTGCCAGCAGCTTAGCGCGGACTAGCGCTGAATACGAGCAGTACTTC.

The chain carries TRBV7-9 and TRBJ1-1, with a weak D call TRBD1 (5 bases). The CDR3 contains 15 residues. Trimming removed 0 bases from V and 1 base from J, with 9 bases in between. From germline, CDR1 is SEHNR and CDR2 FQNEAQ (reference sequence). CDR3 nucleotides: TGTGCCAGCAGCTTAGCCCTAACAGGGAACACTGAAGCTTTCTTT. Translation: CASSLALTGNTEAFF.

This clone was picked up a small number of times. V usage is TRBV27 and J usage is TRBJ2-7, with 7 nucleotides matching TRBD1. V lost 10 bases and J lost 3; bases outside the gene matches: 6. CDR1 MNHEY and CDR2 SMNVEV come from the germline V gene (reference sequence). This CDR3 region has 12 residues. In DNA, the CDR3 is TGTGCCACAGGGGACAGTTACTACGAGCAGTACTTC. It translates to CATGDSYYEQYF.

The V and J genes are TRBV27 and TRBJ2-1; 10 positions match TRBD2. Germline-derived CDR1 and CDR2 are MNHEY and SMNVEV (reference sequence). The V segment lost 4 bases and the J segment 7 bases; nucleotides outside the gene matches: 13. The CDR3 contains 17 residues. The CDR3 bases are TGTGCCAGCAGTTCCGCCATAGCGGGAGGAATGTATAATGAGCAGTTCTTC. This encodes CASSSAIAGGMYNEQFF.

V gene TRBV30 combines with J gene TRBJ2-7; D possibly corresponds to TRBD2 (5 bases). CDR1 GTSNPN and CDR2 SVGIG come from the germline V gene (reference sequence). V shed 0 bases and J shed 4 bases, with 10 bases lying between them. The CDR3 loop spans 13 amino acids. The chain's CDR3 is CAWSVLVAYEQYF. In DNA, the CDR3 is TGTGCCTGGAGTGTACTAGTAGCTTACGAGCAGTACTTC. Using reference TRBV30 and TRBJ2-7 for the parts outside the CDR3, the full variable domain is SQTIHQWPATLVQPVGSPLSLECTVEGTSNPNLYWYRQAAGRGLQLLFYSVGIGQISSEVPQNLSASRPQDRQFILSSKKLLLSDSGFYLCAWSVLVAYEQYFGPGTRLTVT.

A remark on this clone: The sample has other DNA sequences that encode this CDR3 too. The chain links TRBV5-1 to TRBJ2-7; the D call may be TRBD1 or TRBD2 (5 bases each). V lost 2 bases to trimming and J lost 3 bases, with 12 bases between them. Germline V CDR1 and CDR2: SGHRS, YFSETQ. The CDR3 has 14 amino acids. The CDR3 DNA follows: TGCGCCAGCAGCTTCGGGGACGCCAGCTACGAGCAGTACTTC. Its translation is CASSFGDASYEQYF. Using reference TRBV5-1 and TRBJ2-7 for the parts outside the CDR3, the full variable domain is KAGVTQTPRYLIKTRGQQVTLSCSPISGHRSVSWYQQTPGQGLQFLFEYFSETQRNKGNFPGRFSGRQFSNSRSEMNVSTLELGDSALYLCASSFGDASYEQYFGPGTRLTVT.

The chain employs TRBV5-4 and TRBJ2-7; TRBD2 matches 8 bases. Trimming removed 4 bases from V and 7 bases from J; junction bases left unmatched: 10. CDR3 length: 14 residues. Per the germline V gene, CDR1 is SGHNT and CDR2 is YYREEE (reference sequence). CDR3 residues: CASSPGLVWKEQYF. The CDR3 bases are TGTGCCAGCAGCCCGGGACTAGTTTGGAAGGAGCAGTACTTC.

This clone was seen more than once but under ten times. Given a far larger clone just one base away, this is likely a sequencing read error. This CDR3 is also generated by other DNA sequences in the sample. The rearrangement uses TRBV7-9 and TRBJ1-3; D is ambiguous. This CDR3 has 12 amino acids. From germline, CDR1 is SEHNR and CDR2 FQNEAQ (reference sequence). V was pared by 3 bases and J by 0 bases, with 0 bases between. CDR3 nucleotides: TGTGCCAGCAGCTTCTCTGGAAACACCATATATTTT. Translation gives CASSFSGNTIYF.

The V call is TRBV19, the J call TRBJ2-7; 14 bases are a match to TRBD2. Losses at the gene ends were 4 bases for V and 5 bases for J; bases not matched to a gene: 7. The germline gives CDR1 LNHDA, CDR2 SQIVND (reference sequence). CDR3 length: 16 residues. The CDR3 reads CASSTGTSGSFHEQYF. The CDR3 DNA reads TGTGCCAGTAGTACCGGGACTAGCGGGAGTTTCCACGAGCAGTACTTC.